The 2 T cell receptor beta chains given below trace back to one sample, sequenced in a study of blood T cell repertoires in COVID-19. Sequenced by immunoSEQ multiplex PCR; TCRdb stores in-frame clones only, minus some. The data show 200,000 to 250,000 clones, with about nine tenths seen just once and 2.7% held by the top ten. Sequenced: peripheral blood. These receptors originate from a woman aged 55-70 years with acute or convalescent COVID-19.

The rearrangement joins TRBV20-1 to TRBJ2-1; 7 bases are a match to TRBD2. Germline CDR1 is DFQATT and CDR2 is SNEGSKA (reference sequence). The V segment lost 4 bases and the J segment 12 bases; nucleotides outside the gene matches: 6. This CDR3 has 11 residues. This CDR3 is CSATRGRGQFF. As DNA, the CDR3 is TGCAGTGCTACCCGAGGGAGGGGGCAGTTCTTC.

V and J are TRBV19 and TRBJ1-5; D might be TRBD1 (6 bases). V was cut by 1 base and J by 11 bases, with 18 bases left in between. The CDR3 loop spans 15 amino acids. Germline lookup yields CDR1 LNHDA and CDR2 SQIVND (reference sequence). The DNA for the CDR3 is TGTGCCAGTAGTATAGTGGAGACAGGTCCACGAGCCCAGCATTTT. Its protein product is CASSIVETGPRAQHF.